The clone carrying this TCR beta chain was found once. The antigen remains undetermined. Using RNA template, CDR3s of TCR alpha and beta were amplified with iRepertoire arm-PCR. One-step reverse transcription and amplification started from approximately 100-400 ng of tissue mRNA or PBMC total RNA. TCRdb independently ran MiXCR on the multiplex PCR reads; one entry per CDR3 protein. Of under 200,000 distinct CDR3 sequences in the sample, about 40% were seen once. This sample is drawn from a study of glioma-infiltrating T cells. The CDR3 extends over 15 amino acids. With 7 bases clipped from V and 7 bases from J, the junction kept 13 bases outside the gene matches. Germline assignment: CDR1 MNHEY and CDR2 SVGEGT. Study-level points and caveats: Only very few CDR3 sequences appeared in both tissue and blood. Non-neoplastic patients had below-expected tissue-blood divergence, while all gliomas exceeded expectation.

The sample taken for sequencing was glioma tissue, nonneoplastic brain tissue, or PBMCs (not recorded which). The source of this sequence is a human donor with low-grade glioma or glioblastoma, undergoing nonglioma brain surgery, or in good health (not recorded which). The chain combines TRBV6-2 or TRBV6-3 with TRBJ2-3; TRBD1 agrees at 8 bases. This chain's CDR3 is CASIDNTGGRYTQYF. The CDR3 DNA follows: TGTGCCAGCATCGATAACACAGGGGGAAGATATACGCAGTATTTT.